This paragraph covers one T cell receptor (beta chain) sequence. The antigen it recognizes is unknown. Per-nucleotide qualities are absent, and no much larger clonotype sits a single base away. For sequencing of the TCRbeta CDR3 region, genomic DNA was extracted from the sorted cells. The immunoSEQ Assay was used to sequence the TCRbeta CDR3 regions. This immuneACCESS table, as held by TCRdb, lists in-frame sequences with V and J called but not all clones. Of the missing ones, under half trace to an unresolved V gene in checked studies; the others have no known cause. Counted in this sample were roughly 37,000 clones; 74% of them appeared once. Less than 20% of the sample is held by the ten biggest clonotypes. Patients with a history of autoimmune disease or receiving systemic immunosuppression were excluded from the trial. In every dose cohort, peripheral blood was drawn for TCR sequencing at baseline, cycle 4 day 1, and cycle 7 day 1. The samples were taken from a phase I, first-in-human, multicenter, open-label dose-escalation trial of ivuxolimab. The trial enrolled adults with locally advanced or metastatic head and neck squamous cell, hepatocellular, melanoma or renal cell carcinoma. Before TCR sequencing, CD4+ T cells and CD8+ T cells from peripheral blood were sorted into separate populations.

This sample stems from a study of OX40 agonist ivuxolimab in advanced cancers. In terms of the full investigation: The costimulatory receptor OX40 (CD134) was targeted by ivuxolimab, a fully human IgG2 agonistic monoclonal antibody. Intravenous ivuxolimab was administered to patients every 2 weeks at six dose levels: 0.01, 0.1, 0.3, 1.5, 3 and 10 mg/kg. Of the approximately 53 patients in dose escalation, 19 had hepatocellular carcinoma, around 15 had melanoma, 9 had renal cell carcinoma and 9 had head and neck cancer. The dose-escalation cohort was approximately 83% male with a mean age of about 54 years, ranging from roughly 20 to 80. Prior anti-PD-1, anti-PD-L1 or anti-CTLA-4 therapy was permitted, and checkpoint inhibitors had been received by around 40% of dose-escalation patients. Partial responses occurred in three dose-escalation patients, of whom one had hepatocellular carcinoma and two had cutaneous melanoma. The point of sequencing TCRbeta in the periphery was to test whether ivuxolimab changed TCR sequence diversity and drove clonal T-cell expansion. The paper describes the monotherapy dose-escalation part (N = 52 patients) of the phase I trial of ivuxolimab.

CDR1 and CDR2 are drawn from the germline V gene: MNHNS, SASEGT. The CDR3 sequence holds 14 residues, the cysteine and phenylalanine included. The only DNA kept is the CDR3, 42 bases in frame from the first base. Trimming takes 5 bases off V and 5 bases off J; junction bases not matched to a gene: 6. General findings and caveats noted by the study authors: After ivuxolimab, CD8+ T cells had more expanded clones than CD4+ T cells on average. At doses of 0.1 to 3.0 mg/kg, clonal expansion of both CD4+ and CD8+ T cells in blood was seen between baseline and week 6. The antigen specificity of the clonally expanded peripheral T cells was not determined. Low levels of normalized T-cell clonal expansion were also shown by some nonresponding patients. In the 0.1-3.0 mg/kg groups, partial responders had among the lowest normalized peripheral clonal expansion, particularly in CD8+ T cells.

Sequenced here: CD4+ or CD8+ T cells sorted from blood, sampled in a trial of the OX40 agonist ivuxolimab. The rearrangement joined TRBV6-1 to TRBJ1-2; 9 bases in between match TRBD1. The clonotype comes from an adult with an advanced solid tumor such as melanoma, head and neck, liver or kidney cancer. The CDR3 corresponds to CASSPGTGTYGYTF. The DNA is as follows: TGTGCCAGCAGTCCGGGGACAGGGACTTATGGCTACACCTTC.